This T cell receptor (beta chain) was retrieved from a study of stem cell transplantation in POMP-related autoinflammatory disease (dated by TCRdb to the early 2020s). Concerning the study at large: According to the study's hypothesis, the TRB repertoire gets skewed because defective thymoproteasomes impair MHC class I-dependent CD8+ T-cell differentiation and positive selection. Before transplant, patients showed CD4+ naive T-cell skewing, low CD8+ T-cell proportions, and reduced T-cell cytokine secretion. After transplant, DNA chimerism analysis showed 100% donor engraftment of neutrophils and platelets through one year. The effect of POMP deficiency on T-cell receptor beta repertoire diversity and CDR3 characteristics was assessed using high-throughput TRB sequencing. Summary of the overall study and its limitations: Statistical significance for the trend toward lower diversity and increased clonality in PRAID patients was reached only for regulatory T cells. A restricted number of unique TRB V-J gene pairings was observed in PRAID patients. PRAID patients trended toward lower TRB diversity and higher clonality across all analyzed T-cell subsets.

Receptor amplification or capture employed the immunoSEQ multiplex PCR assay. The study's processing was this. Repertoire diversity was quantified with Shannon entropy, accounting for clonal size distribution. The Gini-Simpson index (Simpson_1-D) served as the measure of how unequally clonotypes were distributed. TCRdb holds this immuneACCESS table with in-frame rearrangements only. Some clones are missing; in checked studies, unresolved V genes explain under half, and the rest has no known cause. That table is the source of V, J and clone size, and D and trimming were worked out from the DNA. The table for this sample lists 4,700 or so clones; 92% of them were counted only once. The ten largest account for approximately 2.3% of the sample. Reading the germline V gene gives CDR1 SGHDT and CDR2 YYEEEE. The CDR3 measures 15 amino acids from cysteine to phenylalanine. This entry keeps only the CDR3 DNA: 45 bases, framed from base 1. The junction shows trimming of 2 bases on V and 6 bases on J, and the gene matches do not reach 8 bases of it.

This specimen's time point label, interpreted: after hematopoietic stem cell transplant. PRAID featured prominent immunodeficiency alongside autoinflammation. Before TRB sequencing, the T-cell subsets, namely conventional T cells, CD8+ T cells, regulatory T cells, and T follicular helper cells, were sorted. As regards this clone: The specificity of this receptor is unknown. Base qualities were left out, and no much larger clone turns up one base away.

The source material was CD8+ T cells from PBMCs, sampled after stem cell transplantation. Recombination connected TRBV5-6 to TRBJ2-3; 8 bases in between match TRBD2. The receptor comes from a human patient with POMP-related autoinflammation and immune dysregulation (PRAID). Following a transplant, some T cells may be graft donor cells, not patient cells. The DNA sequence is given as TGTGCCAGCAGCTTCTCCAGCGGGAGTATGGATACGCAGTATTTT. Protein translation: CASSFSSGSMDTQYF.